This paragraph covers one T cell receptor (beta chain) sequence. As yet, its antigen is unknown. V was cut by 5 bases and J by 1 base, with 9 bases left in between. The CDR3 loop spans 13 amino acids. CDR1 is SQVTM and CDR2 is ANQGSEA in the germline V gene. The sample is drawn from a study of beta chain features in type 1 diabetes. Study overall: Across the samples, roughly 98 million sorted cells were examined in total.

The entirety of the isolated RNA underwent reverse transcription, so expressed TCRB transcripts were sequenced. Naive, central memory and regulatory T cell samples averaged roughly 3.5 million reads. The data were produced by immunoSEQ multiplex PCR, yet TCRdb's version contains in-frame clones alone and is incomplete. The table lists around 260,000 clones, around 22% of them singletons. Points from the study as a whole: The study found moderately but significantly shorter TCRB CDR3s in all four CD4+ subsets of Type 1 diabetes patients. Patients with type 1 diabetes showed fewer VDJ junction insertions and more deletions.

The chain joins TRBV29-1 to TRBJ1-3; no reliable D call. This clonotype was sampled from a woman in her twenties or thirties with type 1 diabetes. The sample consisted of naive CD4+ T cells from blood. The DNA for the CDR3 is TGCAGCGTTACTCTAGGTTCTGGAAACACCATATATTTT. Amino acid sequence: CSVTLGSGNTIYF.